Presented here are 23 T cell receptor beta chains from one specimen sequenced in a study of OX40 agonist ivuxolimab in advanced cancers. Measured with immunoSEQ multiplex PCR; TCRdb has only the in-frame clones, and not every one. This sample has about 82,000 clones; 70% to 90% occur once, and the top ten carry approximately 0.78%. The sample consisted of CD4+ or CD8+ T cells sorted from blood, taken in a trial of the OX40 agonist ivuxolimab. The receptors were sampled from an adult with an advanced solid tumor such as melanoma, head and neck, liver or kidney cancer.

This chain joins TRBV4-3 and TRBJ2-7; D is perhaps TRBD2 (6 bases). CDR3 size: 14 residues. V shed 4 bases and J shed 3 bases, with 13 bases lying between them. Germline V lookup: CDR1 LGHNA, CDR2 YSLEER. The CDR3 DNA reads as TGCGCCAGCAGCCGCACGGACGGGGGCTACGAGCAGTACTTC. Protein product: CASSRTDGGYEQYF.

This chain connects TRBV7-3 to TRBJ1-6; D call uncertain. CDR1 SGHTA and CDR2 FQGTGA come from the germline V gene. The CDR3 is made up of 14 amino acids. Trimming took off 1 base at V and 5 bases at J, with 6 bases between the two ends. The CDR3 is CASSLRRDNSPLHF. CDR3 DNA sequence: TGTGCCAGCAGCTTAAGGAGAGATAATTCACCCCTCCACTTT.

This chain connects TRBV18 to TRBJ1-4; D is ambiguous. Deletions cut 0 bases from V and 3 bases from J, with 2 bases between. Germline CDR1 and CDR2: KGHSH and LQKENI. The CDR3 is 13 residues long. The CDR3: CASSPPANEKLFF. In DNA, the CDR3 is TGTGCCAGCTCACCACCGGCTAATGAAAAACTGTTTTTT.

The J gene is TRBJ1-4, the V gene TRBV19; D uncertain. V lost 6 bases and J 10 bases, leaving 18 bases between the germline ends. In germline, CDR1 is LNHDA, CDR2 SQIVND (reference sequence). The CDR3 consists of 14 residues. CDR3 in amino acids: CASSMGGPRGKLFF. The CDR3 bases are TGTGCCAGTAGCATGGGAGGGCCTCGGGGAAAACTGTTTTTT.

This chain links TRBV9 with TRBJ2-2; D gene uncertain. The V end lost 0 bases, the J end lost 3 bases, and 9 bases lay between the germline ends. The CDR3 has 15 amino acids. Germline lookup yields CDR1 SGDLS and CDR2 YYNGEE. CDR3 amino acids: CASSVVHGDTGELFF. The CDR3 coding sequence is TGTGCCAGCAGCGTAGTACATGGGGACACCGGGGAGCTGTTTTTT.

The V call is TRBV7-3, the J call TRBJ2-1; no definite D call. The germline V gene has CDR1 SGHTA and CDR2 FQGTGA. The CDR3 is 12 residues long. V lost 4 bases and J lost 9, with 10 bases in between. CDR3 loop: CASSSQVGEQFF. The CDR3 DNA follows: TGTGCCAGCAGCTCCCAGGTCGGTGAGCAGTTCTTC.

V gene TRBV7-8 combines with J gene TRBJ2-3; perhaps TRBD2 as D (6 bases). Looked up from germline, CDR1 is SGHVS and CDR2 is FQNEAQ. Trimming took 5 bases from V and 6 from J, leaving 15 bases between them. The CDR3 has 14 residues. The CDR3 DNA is TGTGCCAGCAGCCTCTCGACTAGGTCGGATACGCAGTATTTT. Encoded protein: CASSLSTRSDTQYF.

The CDR3 DNA reads TGTGCCAGCAGCGGCAGCGGAGGCAATCAGCCCCAGCATTTT. Protein product: CASSGSGGNQPQHF. This rearrangement joins TRBV7-8 to TRBJ1-5; D is uncertain. V was clipped by 5 bases and J by 2 bases, with 10 bases between them. This CDR3 is built from 14 residues. Germline CDR1 reads SGHVS; CDR2 reads FQNEAQ.

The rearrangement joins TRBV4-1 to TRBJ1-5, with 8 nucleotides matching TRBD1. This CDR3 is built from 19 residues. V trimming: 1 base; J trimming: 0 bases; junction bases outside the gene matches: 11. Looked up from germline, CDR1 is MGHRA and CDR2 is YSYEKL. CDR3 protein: CASSQVFQGASHSNQPQHF. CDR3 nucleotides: TGCGCCAGCAGCCAAGTCTTCCAGGGGGCTTCTCATAGCAATCAGCCCCAGCATTTT.

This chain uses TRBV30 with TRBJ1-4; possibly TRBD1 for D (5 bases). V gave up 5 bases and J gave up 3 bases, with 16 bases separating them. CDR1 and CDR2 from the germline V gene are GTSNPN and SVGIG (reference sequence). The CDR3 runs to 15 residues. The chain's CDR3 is CAWGMGGTANEKLFF. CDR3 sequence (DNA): TGTGCCTGGGGAATGGGCGGGACGGCTAATGAAAAACTGTTTTTT.

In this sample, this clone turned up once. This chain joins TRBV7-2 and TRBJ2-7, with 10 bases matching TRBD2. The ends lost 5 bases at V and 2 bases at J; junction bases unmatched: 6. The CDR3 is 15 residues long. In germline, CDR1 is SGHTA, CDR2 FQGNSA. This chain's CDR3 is CASSPQRGGTYEQYF. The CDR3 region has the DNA TGTGCCAGCAGCCCCCAGCGGGGGGGGACCTACGAGCAGTACTTC.

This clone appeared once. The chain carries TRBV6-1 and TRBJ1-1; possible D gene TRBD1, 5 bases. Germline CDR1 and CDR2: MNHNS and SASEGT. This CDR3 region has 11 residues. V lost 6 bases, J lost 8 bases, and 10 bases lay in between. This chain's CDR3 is CASRRDAEAFF. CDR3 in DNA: TGTGCCAGCAGGAGGGACGCGGAAGCTTTCTTT.

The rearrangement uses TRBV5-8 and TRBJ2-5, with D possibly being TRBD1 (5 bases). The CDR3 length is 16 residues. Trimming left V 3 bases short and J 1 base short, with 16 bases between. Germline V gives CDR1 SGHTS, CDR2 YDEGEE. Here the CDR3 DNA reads TGTGCCAGCAGCTCTGGGGCAGCGCTCCCCCAAGAGACCCAGTACTTC. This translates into CASSSGAALPQETQYF.

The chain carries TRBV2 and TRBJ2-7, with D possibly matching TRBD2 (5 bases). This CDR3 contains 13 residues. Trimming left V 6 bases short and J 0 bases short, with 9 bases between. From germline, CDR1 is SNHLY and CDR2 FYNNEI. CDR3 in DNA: TGTGCCAGCAGCCCCGGGAACTCCTACGAGCAGTACTTC. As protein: CASSPGNSYEQYF.

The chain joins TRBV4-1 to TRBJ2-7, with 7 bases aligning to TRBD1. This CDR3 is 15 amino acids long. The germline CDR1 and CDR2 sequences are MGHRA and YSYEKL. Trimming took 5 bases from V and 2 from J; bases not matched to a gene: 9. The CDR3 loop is CASSYRDSQAYEQYF. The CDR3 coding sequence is TGCGCCAGCAGCTACCGGGACAGCCAAGCCTACGAGCAGTACTTC.

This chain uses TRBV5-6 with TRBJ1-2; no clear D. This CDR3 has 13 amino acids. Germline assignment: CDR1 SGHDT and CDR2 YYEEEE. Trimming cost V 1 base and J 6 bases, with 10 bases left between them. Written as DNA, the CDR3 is TGTGCCAGCAGCTTGATGGGTTTCCATGGCTACACCTTC. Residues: CASSLMGFHGYTF.

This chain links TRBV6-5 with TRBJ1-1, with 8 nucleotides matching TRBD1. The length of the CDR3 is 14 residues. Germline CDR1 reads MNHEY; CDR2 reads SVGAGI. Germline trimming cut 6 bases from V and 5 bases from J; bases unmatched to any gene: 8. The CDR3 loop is CASRRPGGETEAFF. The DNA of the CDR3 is TGTGCCAGCAGGAGACCAGGGGGCGAAACTGAAGCTTTCTTT.

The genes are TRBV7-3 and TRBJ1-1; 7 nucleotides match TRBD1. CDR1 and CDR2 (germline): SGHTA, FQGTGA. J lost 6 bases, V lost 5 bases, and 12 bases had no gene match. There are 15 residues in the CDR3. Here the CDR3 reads CASSQAGPRGAEAFF. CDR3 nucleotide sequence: TGTGCCAGCAGCCAAGCAGGGCCCAGGGGGGCTGAAGCTTTCTTT.

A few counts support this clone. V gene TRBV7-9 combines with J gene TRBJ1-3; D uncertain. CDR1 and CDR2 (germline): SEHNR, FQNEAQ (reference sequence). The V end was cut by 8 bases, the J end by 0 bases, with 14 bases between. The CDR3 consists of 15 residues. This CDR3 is CASRGGIFSGNTIYF. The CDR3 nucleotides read TGTGCCAGCCGAGGAGGCATTTTCTCTGGAAACACCATATATTTT.

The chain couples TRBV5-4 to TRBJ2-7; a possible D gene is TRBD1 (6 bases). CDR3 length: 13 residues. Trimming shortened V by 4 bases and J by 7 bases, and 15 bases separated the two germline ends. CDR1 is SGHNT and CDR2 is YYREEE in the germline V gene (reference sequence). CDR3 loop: CASSLGGRGEQYF. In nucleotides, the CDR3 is TGTGCCAGCAGCCTAGGGGGAAGAGGTGAGCAGTACTTC.

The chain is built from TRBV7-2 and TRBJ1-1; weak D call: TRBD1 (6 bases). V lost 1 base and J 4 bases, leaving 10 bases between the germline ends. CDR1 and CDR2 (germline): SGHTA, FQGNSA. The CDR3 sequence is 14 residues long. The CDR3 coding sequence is TGTGCCAGCAGCTTAGTTGGGGGGCGCACTGAAGCTTTCTTT. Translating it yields CASSLVGGRTEAFF.

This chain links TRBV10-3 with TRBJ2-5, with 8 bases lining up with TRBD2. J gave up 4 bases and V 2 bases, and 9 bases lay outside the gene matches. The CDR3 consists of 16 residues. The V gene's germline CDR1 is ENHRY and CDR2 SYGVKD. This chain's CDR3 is CAISEPGLDFGETQYF. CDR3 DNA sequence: TGTGCCATCAGTGAGCCGGGACTAGACTTTGGAGAGACCCAGTACTTC.

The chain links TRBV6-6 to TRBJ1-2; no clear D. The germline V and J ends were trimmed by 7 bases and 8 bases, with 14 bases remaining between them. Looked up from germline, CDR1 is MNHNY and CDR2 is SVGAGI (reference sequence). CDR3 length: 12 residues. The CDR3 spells CASTAAGKGYTF. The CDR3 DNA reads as TGTGCCAGCACCGCGGCTGGGAAGGGCTACACCTTC.